Below are 21 T cell receptor beta chains sequenced from a single sample in a study of cytomegalovirus exposure and HLA in healthy donors. Primers included in the PCR were 60 Vbeta and 13 Jbeta primers. The assay was immunoSEQ multiplex PCR, and TCRdb's table has in-frame clones only and misses some. The sample lists under 200,000 clones; 60% to 80% were seen once. The sequenced sample consisted of PBMCs. The receptors shown here come from a woman aged 40-49 years in good health and CMV-seropositive.

The rearrangement links TRBV7-8 to TRBJ2-7, with D possibly being TRBD1 (5 bases). The germline gives CDR1 SGHVS, CDR2 FQNEAQ. The length of the CDR3 is 16 residues. Trimming stripped 6 bases from V and 0 bases from J, with 18 bases between. Here the CDR3 DNA reads TGTGCCAGCAGTTCGCCCAACAGGTTTAGCTCCTACGAGCAGTACTTC. Its translation: CASSSPNRFSSYEQYF. Filled out from reference TRBV7-8 and TRBJ2-7, the complete variable domain reads GAGVSQSPRYKVAKRGQDVALRCDPISGHVSLFWYQQALGQGPEFLTYFQNEAQLDKSGLPSDRFFAERPEGSVSTLKIQRTQQEDSAVYLCASSSPNRFSSYEQYFGPGTRLTVT.

The chain employs TRBV6-5 and TRBJ2-3; TRBD2 agrees at 10 bases. The V and J ends lost 6 bases and 3 bases, in that order; junction bases with no gene match: 6. The CDR3 sequence is 15 residues long. Per germline, CDR1 MNHEY and CDR2 SVGAGI. The CDR3 sequence is CASRESGRGTDTQYF. DNA for the CDR3: TGTGCCAGCAGGGAGAGCGGGAGGGGAACAGATACGCAGTATTTT.

The DNA of the CDR3 is TGTGCCAGCAGCTTAGAATCGGGAACCCCCTACGAGCAGTACTTC. Translated, it gives CASSLESGTPYEQYF. The genes are TRBV7-3 and TRBJ2-7; perhaps TRBD2 as D (5 bases). The germline gives CDR1 SGHTA, CDR2 FQGTGA. The CDR3 has 15 amino acids. V was shortened by 2 bases and J by 2 bases, with 13 bases between the two germline ends.

The rearrangement joins TRBV29-1 to TRBJ2-7; 9 bases are shared with TRBD1. V shed 3 bases and J 5 bases; nucleotides not matched to a gene: 8. This CDR3 has 14 residues. Germline CDR1 SQVTM, CDR2 ANQGSEA. DNA for the CDR3: TGCAGCGTTGAGCCCGGGACAGGGTTCAACGAGCAGTACTTC. The encoded protein is CSVEPGTGFNEQYF.

V gene TRBV4-2 combines with J gene TRBJ2-4; a possible D gene is TRBD2 (7 bases). The CDR3 totals 19 residues. V gave up 4 bases and J gave up 0 bases, with 22 bases separating them. Looked up from germline, CDR1 is LGHNA and CDR2 is YNFKEQ. The DNA of the CDR3 is TGTGCCAGCAGCCGGGCGAGGGGGGGCGGTTCTAGAGCCAAAAACATTCAGTACTTC. This codes for CASSRARGGGSRAKNIQYF.

The rearrangement joins TRBV7-9 to TRBJ2-3; 13 bases are a match to TRBD2. CDR3 length equals 18 residues. Germline CDR1 SEHNR, CDR2 FQNEAQ (reference sequence). V trimming: 4 bases; J trimming: 2 bases; junction bases outside the gene matches: 9. The CDR3 sequence: CASSSPPTSGRDTDTQYF. For the CDR3, the DNA is TGTGCCAGCAGCTCCCCCCCTACTAGCGGGAGGGACACAGATACGCAGTATTTT. Combining the CDR3 with reference TRBV7-9 and TRBJ2-3 gives the whole variable domain DTGVSQNPRHKITKRGQNVTFRCDPISEHNRLYWYRQTLGQGPEFLTYFQNEAQLEKSRLLSDRFSAERPKGSFSTLEIQRTEQGDSAMYLCASSSPPTSGRDTDTQYFGPGTRLTVL.

Written as DNA, the CDR3 is TGTGCCAGCAGTGCCTTCGGGACAGGGCCAGCGGGATTCAGGGGGGAGCTGTTTTTT. Protein sequence: CASSAFGTGPAGFRGELFF. The gene calls are TRBV6-4 and TRBJ2-2; 9 positions agree with TRBD1. From germline, CDR1 is MRHNA and CDR2 SNTAGT. CDR3 size: 19 residues. With 4 bases clipped from V and 8 bases from J, the junction kept 20 bases outside the gene matches.

This clone was counted only a few times. V usage is TRBV7-6 and J usage is TRBJ1-2; a possible D gene is TRBD1 (6 bases). Germline values: CDR1 SGHVS, CDR2 FNYEAQ. Trimming took 0 bases from V and 4 from J, leaving 9 bases between them. The CDR3 contains 14 residues. CDR3: CASSLARGFYGYTF. The CDR3, as DNA: TGTGCCAGCAGCTTAGCGAGGGGGTTCTATGGCTACACCTTC. Full variable domain (outside the CDR3, taken from reference TRBV7-6 and TRBJ1-2): GAGVSQSPRYKVTKRGQDVALRCDPISGHVSLYWYRQALGQGPEFLTYFNYEAQQDKSGLPNDRFSAERPEGSISTLTIQRTEQRDSAMYRCASSLARGFYGYTFGSGTRLTVV.

This clone was counted once. This sequence joins TRBV5-1 and TRBJ1-2; TRBD1 aligns across 10 bases. The junction had 11 bases not matched to a gene; V was cut back by 5 bases and J by 7 bases. Per germline, CDR1 SGHRS and CDR2 YFSETQ. The CDR3 totals 15 residues. In DNA form, the CDR3 reads TGCGCCAGCAGTTTCGACGCCGGGACAGGGGCTGGCTACACCTTC. As protein: CASSFDAGTGAGYTF.

V gene TRBV15 combines with J gene TRBJ2-1; TRBD2 matches at 8 bases. V dropped 0 bases and J dropped 4; count of bases not matched to a gene: 8. The CDR3 totals 17 residues. Per the germline V gene, CDR1 is LNHNV and CDR2 is YYDKDF (reference sequence). The CDR3 spells CATSRDPGLDLYNEQFF. CDR3 bases: TGTGCCACCAGCAGAGATCCGGGACTAGACCTTTACAATGAGCAGTTCTTC.

This clone came up many times. The rearrangement uses TRBV6-1 and TRBJ2-7; 8 bases align to TRBD2. Germline CDR1 and CDR2: MNHNS and SASEGT. With V trimmed by 2 bases and J by 6 bases, 9 bases remained unmatched. The CDR3 covers 15 residues. Here the CDR3 DNA reads TGTGCCAGCAGTGAATTCCGAGGACTAGCTGTCGAGCAGTACTTC. This sequence encodes CASSEFRGLAVEQYF.

The chain has TRBV5-6 and TRBJ2-5; 7 bases agree with TRBD2. Losses at the gene ends were 0 bases for V and 7 bases for J; bases not matched to a gene: 6. CDR3 length: 14 amino acids. Germline assignment: CDR1 SGHDT and CDR2 YYEEEE. The CDR3, as DNA: TGTGCCAGCAGCTTGGAGTTGGGGAGGGGGACCCAGTACTTC. This gives the protein CASSLELGRGTQYF.

V usage is TRBV11-2 and J usage is TRBJ1-2, with D perhaps TRBD1 (5 bases). This CDR3 region has 17 residues. Per germline, CDR1 SGHAT and CDR2 FQNNGV. V was cut by 1 base and J by 6 bases, with 21 bases left in between. The CDR3 here is CASSLVRRGPLRDGYTF. The CDR3 DNA sequence: TGTGCCAGCAGCTTAGTCCGGAGGGGTCCCCTCCGGGATGGCTACACCTTC.

The rearrangement links TRBV6-5 to TRBJ1-5, with TRBD1 identical over 9 bases. This CDR3 contains 14 residues. The J segment lost 4 bases and the V segment lost 6 bases, leaving 4 bases of the junction unmatched. Germline V gene sequence: CDR1 MNHEY, CDR2 SVGAGI. CDR3 bases: TGTGCCAGCAGGACGGACAGGGGAAATCAGCCCCAGCATTTT. Its protein is CASRTDRGNQPQHF.

This chain joins TRBV28 and TRBJ1-6; 8 positions agree with TRBD1. CDR1 is MDHEN, CDR2 SYDVKM, per germline. This CDR3 spans 16 amino acids. V was pared by 5 bases and J by 7 bases, with 10 bases of the junction left unmatched. The CDR3: CASSPPGQGRNSPLHF. The DNA for the CDR3 is TGTGCCAGCAGTCCCCCCGGACAGGGAAGAAATTCACCCCTCCACTTT.

V gene TRBV7-3 combines with J gene TRBJ2-1; a possible D gene is TRBD1 (5 bases). CDR1 is SGHTA, CDR2 FQGTGA, per germline. V gave up 5 bases and J gave up 8 bases, with 10 bases separating them. The CDR3 contains 12 residues. The CDR3 bases are TGTGCCAGCAGCCAGGGTAGTCATGAGCAGTTCTTC. Its protein is CASSQGSHEQFF. The variable domain in full, with the rest retrieved from reference TRBV7-3 and TRBJ2-1, is GAGVSQTPSNKVTEKGKYVELRCDPISGHTALYWYRQSLGQGPEFLIYFQGTGAADDSGLPNDRFFAVRPEGSVSTLKIQRTERGDSAVYLCASSQGSHEQFFGPGTRLTVL.

There are a few counts of this clone. In DNA form, the CDR3 reads TGTGCCAGCAGCCCCGTACTTAGCACAGATACGCAGTATTTT. Translation: CASSPVLSTDTQYF. This rearrangement joins TRBV7-2 to TRBJ2-3; D uncertain. CDR1 is SGHTA, CDR2 FQGNSA, per germline. The CDR3 has 14 amino acids. V lost 5 bases, J lost 0 bases, and 9 bases lay in between.

There are a few counts of this clone. V and J are TRBV18 and TRBJ2-5, with a tentative D call TRBD2 (6 bases). V lost 4 bases and J lost 5, with 14 bases in between. This CDR3 comprises 14 residues. CDR1 KGHSH and CDR2 LQKENI come from the germline V gene. CDR3 nucleotide sequence: TGTGCCAGCTCACAGGGACTTGACGGCGAGACCCAGTACTTC. The encoded protein is CASSQGLDGETQYF.

Note on this clone: At one of its ends the junction is not consistent with the germline gene, which may arise from a read error. V and J are TRBV10-3 and TRBJ2-1, with D uncertain. The CDR3 is 17 residues long. CDR1 and CDR2 from the germline V gene are ENHRY and SYGVKD. The CDR3 nucleotides are TGTGCCACCAGTTCAGTGGCCGGGTTTAGCCTCTACAATGAGCAGTTCTTC. It is translated as CATSSVAGFSLYNEQFF.

The CDR3 coding sequence is TGTGCCAGCCGTTACGCAGAGGGGGCGGAAGCTTTCTTT. Protein sequence: CASRYAEGAEAFF. V is TRBV11-1 and J is TRBJ1-1; 7 bases line up with TRBD1. Germline CDR1 SGHAT, CDR2 FQDESV (reference sequence). CDR3 length: 13 residues. Germline trimming cut 8 bases from V and 8 bases from J; bases unmatched to any gene: 11.

The genes are TRBV12-2 and TRBJ2-5; the table's D gene call, TRBD1, was not cross checked with the DNA. Judging by the DNA end, TRBJ2-7 fits better; the J call may be wrong. TRBV12-2 is a pseudogene segment. The CDR3 runs to 14 residues. CDR3: CASRLVGDTYEQYF. CDR3 bases: TGTGCAAGTCGCTTAGTTGGCGACACCTACGAGCAGTACTTC.